The source of this TCR beta chain is a study of blood T cell repertoires in COVID-19. Study-level information: The analysed material was cDNA or gDNA that came from T cells, B-cell-depleted T cells, or PBMCs.

As processed by the authors: Quantification of nucleated cells was approximated via reference gene primer amplification. Some clones are missing from TCRdb's copy, which holds only in-frame ones; the method was immunoSEQ multiplex PCR. V, J and clone size were drawn from that table, and D and trimming were deduced from the DNA. The sample comprises approximately 320,000 clones, over 85% of which are singletons, and roughly 2.6% rests with the top ten. The CDR3 sequence is 14 residues long. V lost 6 bases and J lost 0, with 11 bases in between. Germline V CDR1 and CDR2: KGHSH, LQKENI. The age range of participants was about 18 to 90 years, with residence in about two dozen US areas. Cohorts were assigned according to the clinical history that participants reported.

The sequencing input was PBMCs or T cells enriched from blood (not recorded which). The chain carries TRBV18 and TRBJ1-2; a weak D match, TRBD1 (5 bases). The sequence derives from a man aged 55-75 years who had recovered from COVID-19. The CDR3 DNA is TGTGCCAGCTCCTCCCGGGGGTCTAACTATGGCTACACCTTC. It codes for CASSSRGSNYGYTF.